This T cell receptor beta chain was recorded in a study of CD8 T cells in Susac syndrome. Per germline, CDR1 DFQATT and CDR2 SNEGSKA (reference sequence). This CDR3 comprises 15 residues. Trimming stripped 0 bases from V and 5 bases from J, with 16 bases between. The multiple sclerosis control cohort comprised treatment-naive individuals presenting with stable or active relapsing-remitting disease. Negative magnetic isolation gave CD8+ and CD4+ cells; FACS enriched CD8+ TEMRA. It was with random hexamers that roughly 0.45 to 1 ug RNA was reverse transcribed. A multiplex approach, immunoSEQ multiplex PCR, amplified TCR beta CDR3 across 54 Vbeta and 13 Jbeta. TCRdb processed the immunoSEQ multiplex PCR reads anew with MiXCR; each CDR3 protein has one entry. The repertoire holds about 210,000 distinct CDR3 sequences, 95% seen once, with 0.095% in the top ten.

This receptor was identified in a human donor with multiple sclerosis. The rearrangement joins TRBV20-1 to TRBJ1-1; the D gene is possibly TRBD1 (5 bases). The specimen sequenced was CD4+ T cells from PBMCs. The DNA for the CDR3 is TGCAGTGCTAGAGATCCGGGTGCAGGGAGGACTGAAGCTTTCTTT. As protein: CSARDPGAGRTEAFF.